The clone carrying this T cell receptor beta chain was seen a handful of times. The antigen is not known. This record comes from a study of cytomegalovirus exposure and HLA in healthy donors. Study-level information: In terms of ancestry, the Caucasian-associated cluster contained 81% of the 350 to 450 genotyped donors.

General study findings and limits: When the data were analyzed later, several of the most significant clusters appeared to be linked to common viral pathogens. There were reportedly fewer N-insertions in an Asian-associated ancestry cluster than the approximately 670-donor mean, in a later analysis.

The PCR ran on 60 Vbeta and 13 Jbeta primers. Measured with immunoSEQ multiplex PCR; TCRdb has only the in-frame clones, and not every one. The sample carries around 210,000 clones, just under 80% recorded once. CDR1 SQVTM and CDR2 ANQGSEA come from the germline V gene. This CDR3 is 12 amino acids long. The V end was cut by 6 bases, the J end by 3 bases, with 8 bases between. The specimen was PBMCs. The clonotype was recovered from a boy under 18 in good health and CMV-seronegative. V usage is TRBV29-1 and J usage is TRBJ1-4; D gene uncertain. The CDR3 loop is CSVGGSNEKLFF. As DNA, the CDR3 is TGCAGCGTGGGAGGGTCTAATGAAAAACTGTTTTTT.